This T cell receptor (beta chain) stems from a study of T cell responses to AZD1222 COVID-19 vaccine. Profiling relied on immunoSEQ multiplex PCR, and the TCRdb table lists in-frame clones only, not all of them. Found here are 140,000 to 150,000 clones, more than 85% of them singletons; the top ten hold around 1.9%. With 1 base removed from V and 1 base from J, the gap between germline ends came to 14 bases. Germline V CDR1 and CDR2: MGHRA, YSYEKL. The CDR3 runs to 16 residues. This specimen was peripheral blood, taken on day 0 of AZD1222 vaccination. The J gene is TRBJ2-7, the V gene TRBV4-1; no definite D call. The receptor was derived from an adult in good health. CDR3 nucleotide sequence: TGCGCCAGCAGCCAAGTTGCCCTACGTGGGTCCTACGAGCAGTACTTC. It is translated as CASSQVALRGSYEQYF.